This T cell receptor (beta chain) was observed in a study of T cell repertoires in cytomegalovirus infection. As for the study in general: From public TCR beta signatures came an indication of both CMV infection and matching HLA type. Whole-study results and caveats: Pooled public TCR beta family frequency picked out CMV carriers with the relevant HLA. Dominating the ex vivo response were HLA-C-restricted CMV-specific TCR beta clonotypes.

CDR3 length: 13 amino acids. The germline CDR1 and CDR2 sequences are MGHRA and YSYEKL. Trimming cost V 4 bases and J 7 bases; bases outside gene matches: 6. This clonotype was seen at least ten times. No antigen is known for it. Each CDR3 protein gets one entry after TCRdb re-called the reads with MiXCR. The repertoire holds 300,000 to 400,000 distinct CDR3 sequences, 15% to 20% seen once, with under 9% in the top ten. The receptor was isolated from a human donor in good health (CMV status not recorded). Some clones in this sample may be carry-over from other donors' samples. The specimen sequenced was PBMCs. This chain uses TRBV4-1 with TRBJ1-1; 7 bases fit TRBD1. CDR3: CASSLDRAREAFF. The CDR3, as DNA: TGCGCCAGCAGCCTCGACAGGGCCCGTGAAGCTTTCTTT.